This is a list of T cell receptor beta chains from one sample in a study of blood T cell repertoires in COVID-19. Method: immunoSEQ multiplex PCR; TCRdb's copy keeps in-frame clones and lacks some. The table includes 55,000 to 70,000 clones, about 88% detected once. Material: PBMCs or T cells enriched from blood (not recorded which). These receptors originate from a woman aged 40 to 50 who had recovered from COVID-19. CDR3s include the opening cysteine and the closing phenylalanine or tryptophan. Each record gives: CDR3 DNA, CDR3 protein, clone size, V gene, J gene, D gene. The D gene is left open where the match is weak. Expanded clones get a size class; other rows say once, few or many, or leave the size out.

cdr3_nt: TGTGCCAGTAGTCCCTCCCGACAGGGGGGCGGGGAGCTGTTTTTT
cdr3_aa: CASSPSRQGGGELFF
clone_size: many
v_call: TRBV19
j_call: TRBJ2-2
d_call: TRBD1

cdr3_nt: TGTGCCAGCAGCCTGAGGGGAGGCACCACTGAAGCTTTCTTT
cdr3_aa: CASSLRGGTTEAFF
clone_size: -
v_call: TRBV11-2
j_call: TRBJ1-1
d_call: -

cdr3_nt: TGTGCCAGCAGCCAAGTCTCGGGGAATGGCTACACCTTC
cdr3_aa: CASSQVSGNGYTF
clone_size: -
v_call: TRBV2
j_call: TRBJ1-2
d_call: -

cdr3_nt: TGTGCCAGCAGCCTACTCCACCGGGACAGATCGTGGAACACTGAAGCTTTCTTT
cdr3_aa: CASSLLHRDRSWNTEAFF
clone_size: -
v_call: TRBV9
j_call: TRBJ1-1
d_call: TRBD1

cdr3_nt: TGCGCCACCCGAGACGGGGTTACGCAGTATTTT
cdr3_aa: CATRDGVTQYF
clone_size: -
v_call: TRBV5-1
j_call: TRBJ2-3
d_call: -

cdr3_nt: TGCGCCAGCAGCCAAGATCGGGACAGGGGGATCAACGGCTACACCTTC
cdr3_aa: CASSQDRDRGINGYTF
clone_size: -
v_call: TRBV4-1
j_call: TRBJ1-2
d_call: TRBD1

cdr3_nt: TGTGCCAGCAGCTTAGCACCCGGACAGAGGATTAACTATGGCTACACCTTC
cdr3_aa: CASSLAPGQRINYGYTF
clone_size: -
v_call: TRBV7-2
j_call: TRBJ1-2
d_call: -

cdr3_nt: TGTGCCAGCAGCCGAGGCTTGGGGAGCACTGAAGCTTTCTTT
cdr3_aa: CASSRGLGSTEAFF
clone_size: -
v_call: TRBV27
j_call: TRBJ1-1
d_call: -

cdr3_nt: TGTGCCAGTAGTATAGGGGGACAGGCCGGTGCGTATGGCTACACCTTC
cdr3_aa: CASSIGGQAGAYGYTF
clone_size: -
v_call: TRBV19
j_call: TRBJ1-2
d_call: TRBD1

cdr3_nt: TGTGCCAGCAGCCCCCGTGAGGCGAATTGGCTAGACGGGGAGCTGTTTTTT
cdr3_aa: CASSPREANWLDGELFF
clone_size: once
v_call: TRBV3-1/TRBV3-2
j_call: TRBJ2-2
d_call: -

cdr3_nt: TGTGCCCCAGCGGGGGTGACATACCCTAACTATGGCTACACCTTC
cdr3_aa: CAPAGVTYPNYGYTF
clone_size: -
v_call: TRBV24-1
j_call: TRBJ1-2
d_call: -

cdr3_nt: TGTGCCACTGCCCCCTTTCGGGGGTTAAACGAGCAGTACTTC
cdr3_aa: CATAPFRGLNEQYF
clone_size: -
v_call: TRBV19
j_call: TRBJ2-7
d_call: -

cdr3_nt: TGCGCCAGCAGCTTGCTCGGGAGGACTAACTATGGCTACACCTTC
cdr3_aa: CASSLLGRTNYGYTF
clone_size: -
v_call: TRBV5-1
j_call: TRBJ1-2
d_call: -

cdr3_nt: TGTGCCAGCAGCCCCCGTGATAATTCACCCCTCCACTTT
cdr3_aa: CASSPRDNSPLHF
clone_size: -
v_call: TRBV9
j_call: TRBJ1-6
d_call: -

cdr3_nt: TGTGCCAGCAGCCCCCACAGGGATTGGAACTATGGCTACACCTTC
cdr3_aa: CASSPHRDWNYGYTF
clone_size: -
v_call: TRBV7-9
j_call: TRBJ1-2
d_call: -

cdr3_nt: TGTGCCAGCAGCTTGAGGCAGGACTATGGCTACACCTTC
cdr3_aa: CASSLRQDYGYTF
clone_size: -
v_call: TRBV5-6
j_call: TRBJ1-2
d_call: -

cdr3_nt: TGTGCCAGCAGCTTGAGTAGAGCGGGGGGGCAAAAGCAGTTCTTC
cdr3_aa: CASSLSRAGGQKQFF
clone_size: -
v_call: TRBV7-2
j_call: TRBJ2-1
d_call: TRBD2

cdr3_nt: TGTGCCATCAGGTCAGGGGGAAACACTGAAGCTTTCTTT
cdr3_aa: CAIRSGGNTEAFF
clone_size: -
v_call: TRBV10-3
j_call: TRBJ1-1
d_call: TRBD1

cdr3_nt: TGCGCCAGCAGCCTAAGCACAGATACGCAGTATTTT
cdr3_aa: CASSLSTDTQYF
clone_size: -
v_call: TRBV5-1
j_call: TRBJ2-3
d_call: -

cdr3_nt: TGTGCCAGAAGCACGGGGACAGGGGGCTTTTGTTCACCCCTCCACTTT
cdr3_aa: CARSTGTGGFCSPLHF
clone_size: once
v_call: TRBV5-3
j_call: TRBJ1-6
d_call: TRBD1

cdr3_nt: TGCGCCAGCAGCTTCCTGGGTACCCACAGAGAAAACACCGGGGAGCTGTTTTTT
cdr3_aa: CASSFLGTHRENTGELFF
clone_size: -
v_call: TRBV5-1
j_call: TRBJ2-2
d_call: -

cdr3_nt: TGTGCCAGCAGCCGTCTCTATCCCATTCATTCCGACAATGAGCAGTTCTTC
cdr3_aa: CASSRLYPIHSDNEQFF
clone_size: -
v_call: TRBV3-1/TRBV3-2
j_call: TRBJ2-1
d_call: -

cdr3_nt: TGTGCCAGCCTACGAACAGGGTCCGGCTACAATGAGCAGTTCTTC
cdr3_aa: CASLRTGSGYNEQFF
clone_size: -
v_call: TRBV25-1
j_call: TRBJ2-1
d_call: -

cdr3_nt: TGTGCCAGCAGCGAGGGGGCCCTTCAGGGGGCTCCCATATATTTT
cdr3_aa: CASSEGALQGAPIYF
clone_size: -
v_call: TRBV9
j_call: TRBJ1-3
d_call: TRBD1

cdr3_nt: TGTGCCAGCAGTGACGCCGGGACAGCAAATTCACCCCTCCACTTT
cdr3_aa: CASSDAGTANSPLHF
clone_size: -
v_call: TRBV25-1
j_call: TRBJ1-6
d_call: TRBD1

cdr3_nt: TGTGCCAGCAGTGATAGGCAGGATCGTAGCACTGAAGCTTTCTTT
cdr3_aa: CASSDRQDRSTEAFF
clone_size: -
v_call: TRBV2
j_call: TRBJ1-1
d_call: -

cdr3_nt: TGTGCCACCAGCAGAGCACAGGGCTCCGGCTACACCTTC
cdr3_aa: CATSRAQGSGYTF
clone_size: -
v_call: TRBV15
j_call: TRBJ1-2
d_call: -

cdr3_nt: TGCAGCGTTGGGGGCAGGGTGGCCTACGAGCAGTACTTC
cdr3_aa: CSVGGRVAYEQYF
clone_size: once
v_call: TRBV29-1
j_call: TRBJ2-7
d_call: -

cdr3_nt: TGTGCCAGCAGCCCCGTATCGGGGGGCACTGAAGCTTTCTTT
cdr3_aa: CASSPVSGGTEAFF
clone_size: -
v_call: TRBV3-1/TRBV3-2
j_call: TRBJ1-1
d_call: -

cdr3_nt: TGCGCCAGCAGGAACGGGACAGCCTACAATCAGCCCCAGCATTTT
cdr3_aa: CASRNGTAYNQPQHF
clone_size: few
v_call: TRBV10-1
j_call: TRBJ1-5
d_call: TRBD1

cdr3_nt: TGTGCCAGCAGCCAAGATCGAGAGGGGGTGGCGGGCACAGATACGCAGTATTTT
cdr3_aa: CASSQDREGVAGTDTQYF
clone_size: -
v_call: TRBV14
j_call: TRBJ2-3
d_call: -

cdr3_nt: TGTGCCAGCAGCTTGAGGTTGACAGTTAACACCGGGGAGCTGTTTTTT
cdr3_aa: CASSLRLTVNTGELFF
clone_size: -
v_call: TRBV5-5
j_call: TRBJ2-2
d_call: -

cdr3_nt: TGTGCCAGCAGCAACGAAGGACAGGGGAGTGCTGAAGCTTTCTTT
cdr3_aa: CASSNEGQGSAEAFF
clone_size: -
v_call: TRBV7-9
j_call: TRBJ1-1
d_call: TRBD1

cdr3_nt: TGCAGCGGTATCAGGGTTTTGGGGCAAGAGACCCAGTACTTC
cdr3_aa: CSGIRVLGQETQYF
clone_size: once
v_call: TRBV29-1
j_call: TRBJ2-5
d_call: -

cdr3_nt: TGTGCCAGCAGCTTAGCGCAGGGTCTAGCGGTGGGAGAGACCCAGTACTTC
cdr3_aa: CASSLAQGLAVGETQYF
clone_size: -
v_call: TRBV7-8
j_call: TRBJ2-5
d_call: TRBD2

cdr3_nt: TGTGCCAGCAGCTTAATCCGGACGGGGGACTATGGCTACACCTTC
cdr3_aa: CASSLIRTGDYGYTF
clone_size: -
v_call: TRBV7-8
j_call: TRBJ1-2
d_call: -

cdr3_nt: TGCGCCAGCAGCTTGGACAGGGTGGGTACTGAAGCTTTCTTT
cdr3_aa: CASSLDRVGTEAFF
clone_size: -
v_call: TRBV5-1
j_call: TRBJ1-1
d_call: -

cdr3_nt: TGTGCCAGCAGTGTCAGCGGGCTGGACACTGAAGCTTTCTTT
cdr3_aa: CASSVSGLDTEAFF
clone_size: -
v_call: TRBV6-2/TRBV6-3
j_call: TRBJ1-1
d_call: -

cdr3_nt: TGTGCCAGCACGGGCAGGGGTGTGAACACTGAAGCTTTCTTT
cdr3_aa: CASTGRGVNTEAFF
clone_size: -
v_call: TRBV27
j_call: TRBJ1-1
d_call: -

cdr3_nt: TGTGCCAGCAGTGGGGCCAGTATACCCTACGAGCAGTACTTC
cdr3_aa: CASSGASIPYEQYF
clone_size: -
v_call: TRBV28
j_call: TRBJ2-7
d_call: -

cdr3_nt: TGTGCCAGCAGCCCCTCCAGGTTGCAGGAGCAGTACTTC
cdr3_aa: CASSPSRLQEQYF
clone_size: -
v_call: TRBV5-4
j_call: TRBJ2-7
d_call: -

cdr3_nt: TGTGCCAGCAGTCACCCCGGGGTTCGGAATGGCTACACCTTC
cdr3_aa: CASSHPGVRNGYTF
clone_size: -
v_call: TRBV6-5
j_call: TRBJ1-2
d_call: -